This is a list of T cell receptor beta chains from one sample in a study of T cell repertoires in cytomegalovirus infection. TCRdb ran MiXCR on the reads and lists one entry per CDR3 protein. This table holds roughly 600,000 distinct CDR3 sequences, roughly a quarter found once. Material for sequencing was CD8+ T cells from PBMCs. The receptors were sampled from a human donor in good health (CMV status not recorded). Some clones in this sample may be carry-over from other donors' samples. Both conserved end residues are part of each CDR3. A D gene is named only where the DNA matches it firmly. Clone size is not always given. Where it is, it says once, few, many or a class for expanded clones.

j_call v_call d_call clone_size cdr3_aa cdr3_nt
TRBJ1-1 TRBV7-8 TRBD1 many CASSDGTVEAFF TGTGCCAGCAGCGACGGGACAGTCGAAGCTTTCTTT
TRBJ2-2 TRBV20-1 . . CSASHSSNTGELFF TGCAGTGCTAGTCACAGCTCGAACACCGGGGAGCTGTTTTTT
TRBJ1-1 TRBV7-3 . . CASSSSGANTEAFF TGTGCCAGCAGCTCATCGGGGGCGAACACTGAAGCTTTCTTT
TRBJ1-1 TRBV28 . many CASTESGGHTEAFF TGTGCCAGCACGGAATCTGGGGGGCACACTGAAGCTTTCTTT
TRBJ2-2 TRBV7-6 TRBD2 many CASSPTTSGGTGELFF TGTGCCAGCAGCCCGACCACTAGCGGGGGCACCGGGGAGCTGTTTTTT
TRBJ2-1 TRBV10-3 TRBD1 few CAISGQGEQFF TGTGCCATCAGTGGACAGGGGGAGCAGTTCTTC
TRBJ2-4 TRBV11-1 TRBD1 many CASSFAGGAKNIQYF TGTGCCAGCAGCTTTGCAGGGGGAGCCAAAAACATTCAGTACTTC
TRBJ2-3 TRBV29-1 . few CSVEDGIRSADTQYF TGCAGCGTTGAAGATGGCATAAGGAGTGCAGATACGCAGTATTTT
TRBJ2-7 TRBV6-6 . . CASSYSIAAYEQYF TGTGCCAGCAGTTACTCGATTGCGGCCTACGAGCAGTACTTC
TRBJ2-1 TRBV25-1 . few CASSPYGTKGGNEQFF TGTGCCAGCAGCCCATACGGGACCAAGGGGGGCAATGAGCAGTTCTTC
TRBJ2-5 TRBV14 . few CASSQDFIQGQETQYF TGTGCCAGCAGCCAGGATTTCATACAGGGACAAGAGACCCAGTACTTC
TRBJ1-4 TRBV12-3/TRBV12-4 . few CASTPYLNEKLFF TGTGCCAGCACTCCGTATCTTAATGAAAAACTGTTTTTT
TRBJ2-7 TRBV9 . once CASSVGGVTYEQYF TGTGCCAGCAGCGTTGGCGGGGTGACCTACGAGCAGTACTTC
TRBJ2-1 TRBV2 TRBD2 . CASGYSGGSLNEQFF TGTGCCAGCGGCTATAGCGGGGGGTCCCTCAATGAGCAGTTCTTC
TRBJ1-2 TRBV6-2/TRBV6-3 . . CASSFDRIIGGYTF TGTGCCAGCAGTTTCGACAGGATAATAGGGGGCTACACCTTC
TRBJ2-3 TRBV9 TRBD2 few CASSGAGGSTDTQYF TGTGCCAGCAGCGGGGCGGGGGGGAGCACAGATACGCAGTATTTT
TRBJ2-1 TRBV20-1 TRBD2 . CSARDMSGGQYEQFF TGCAGTGCTAGAGATATGAGCGGGGGGCAGTATGAGCAGTTCTTC
TRBJ2-1 TRBV4-3 . . CASSQDGVENEQFF TGCGCCAGCAGCCAAGACGGGGTAGAGAATGAGCAGTTCTTC
TRBJ2-5 TRBV7-2 . many CASSFWETQYF TGTGCCAGCAGCTTCTGGGAGACCCAGTACTTC
TRBJ2-3 TRBV28 . . CASSLLFTDTQYF TGTGCCAGCAGTTTACTTTTCACAGATACGCAGTATTTT
TRBJ2-3 TRBV10-2 TRBD2 many CASSKLAGGSTDTQYF TGCGCCAGCAGTAAGCTAGCGGGGGGGAGCACAGATACGCAGTATTTT
TRBJ2-2 TRBV6-6 . few CASSYGGGGELFF TGTGCCAGCAGTTACGGGGGAGGCGGGGAGCTGTTTTTT
TRBJ1-6 TRBV7-6 . many CASSDVDSRGSPLHF TGTGCCAGCAGCGATGTGGACAGCCGTGGTTCACCCCTCCACTTT
TRBJ2-2 TRBV11-3 TRBD2 . CASSFDSGGVITGELFF TGTGCCAGCAGCTTCGATAGCGGGGGGGTAATCACCGGGGAGCTGTTTTTT
TRBJ2-5 TRBV7-6 . few CASSRLGGLQETQYF TGTGCCAGCAGCAGACTTGGCGGTTTGCAAGAGACCCAGTACTTC
TRBJ1-4 TRBV6-6 TRBD1 . CASSTGGIEKLFF TGTGCCAGCAGTACAGGGGGAATTGAAAAACTGTTTTTT
TRBJ2-6 TRBV14 . . CASSHSLRANVLTF TGTGCCAGCAGCCATTCTCTTAGAGCCAACGTCCTGACTTTC
TRBJ2-4 TRBV27 TRBD2 . CASSLSNGLAGGPGIQYF TGTGCCAGCAGTTTATCCAACGGACTAGCGGGGGGGCCGGGCATTCAGTACTTC
TRBJ2-1 TRBV7-8 TRBD2 many CASSILAVNAYNEQFF TGTGCCAGCAGCATCCTAGCGGTCAACGCCTACAATGAGCAGTTCTTC
TRBJ1-2 TRBV20-1 . . CSANPDRDYGYTF TGCAGTGCTAACCCGGACCGTGACTATGGCTACACCTTC
TRBJ1-4 TRBV29-1 . few CSVGDTLSGKLFF TGCAGCGTGGGGGACACCCTATCAGGAAAACTGTTTTTT
TRBJ2-1 TRBV7-9 . many CASSLRGAAVDEQFF TGTGCCAGCAGCTTAAGAGGGGCGGCAGTCGATGAGCAGTTCTTC
TRBJ2-1 TRBV14 TRBD2 . CASSPGTSGDDEQFF TGTGCCAGCAGCCCAGGGACTAGCGGGGACGATGAGCAGTTCTTC
TRBJ2-7 TRBV6-1 TRBD1 few CASGQYPYEQYF TGTGCCTCGGGACAGTACCCCTACGAGCAGTACTTC
TRBJ2-2 TRBV6-7 . few CASSSGQRIRTGELFF TGTGCCAGCAGTTCTGGACAGAGAATAAGAACCGGGGAGCTGTTTTTT